The rows below give T cell receptor beta chains drawn from one sample of a study of T cell responses to AZD1222 COVID-19 vaccine. Produced via immunoSEQ multiplex PCR; TCRdb's table is partial and in-frame only. The table lists 140,000 to 150,000 clones, roughly 91% of them singletons, with about 9.1% in the top ten. The material was peripheral blood, obtained on day 0 of AZD1222 vaccination. The receptors stem from an adult in good health. The conserved cysteine and the conserved F or W are not part of the CDR3 here. Some rows have no size entry. The others give once, few or many, or a class for an expanded clone.

J gene: TRBJ2-3; clone size: .; V gene: TRBV2; CDR3 protein: ASSSESTDTQY
J gene: TRBJ2-5; clone size: .; V gene: TRBV3-1/TRBV3-2; CDR3 protein: ASSQDRGRARETQY
J gene: TRBJ2-3; clone size: .; V gene: TRBV4-2; CDR3 protein: ASSQDSSATDTQY
J gene: TRBJ1-5; clone size: .; V gene: TRBV7-6; CDR3 protein: ASSCPRDRDHQPQH
J gene: TRBJ1-5; clone size: once; V gene: TRBV7-2; CDR3 protein: ASSPGTGNQPQH
J gene: TRBJ1-2; clone size: .; V gene: TRBV7-9; CDR3 protein: ASTQMGIANYGYT
J gene: TRBJ1-2; clone size: .; V gene: TRBV7-9; CDR3 protein: ASSLPPKQGNYGYT
J gene: TRBJ1-2; clone size: .; V gene: TRBV6-2/TRBV6-3; CDR3 protein: ASSLMIRGYYGYT
J gene: TRBJ2-7; clone size: few; V gene: TRBV19; CDR3 protein: ASRPRGMSYEQY
J gene: TRBJ1-2; clone size: .; V gene: TRBV19; CDR3 protein: ASSIGFGTLNYGYT
J gene: TRBJ2-2; clone size: .; V gene: TRBV15; CDR3 protein: ATSRDIGSGTGELF
J gene: TRBJ1-6; clone size: .; V gene: TRBV18; CDR3 protein: ASSESESYSPLH
J gene: TRBJ1-4; clone size: .; V gene: TRBV11-2; CDR3 protein: ASSLERGRKLF
J gene: TRBJ2-3; clone size: .; V gene: TRBV25-1; CDR3 protein: ASSVDYSGGADTQY
J gene: TRBJ2-1; clone size: .; V gene: TRBV12-3/TRBV12-4; CDR3 protein: ATGQGNLYEQF
J gene: TRBJ2-3; clone size: .; V gene: TRBV6-1; CDR3 protein: ASSERLGGNTDTQY
J gene: TRBJ2-6; clone size: .; V gene: TRBV4-1; CDR3 protein: ASSPETSGANVLT
J gene: TRBJ1-5; clone size: once; V gene: TRBV18; CDR3 protein: ASSPGGAFQPQH
J gene: TRBJ2-5; clone size: .; V gene: TRBV14; CDR3 protein: ASSPLYQETQY
J gene: TRBJ1-2; clone size: .; V gene: TRBV30; CDR3 protein: AWIEQTNYGYT
J gene: TRBJ2-1; clone size: .; V gene: TRBV5-1; CDR3 protein: ASSLAPGTNNNEQF
J gene: TRBJ1-2; clone size: .; V gene: TRBV5-6; CDR3 protein: ASSPGAYGYT
J gene: TRBJ2-1; clone size: .; V gene: TRBV30; CDR3 protein: AWSVGLHYNEQF
J gene: TRBJ2-1; clone size: .; V gene: TRBV19; CDR3 protein: ASSPPRDSSMNEQF
J gene: TRBJ1-1; clone size: .; V gene: TRBV5-1; CDR3 protein: ASSLFPGLNTEAF
J gene: TRBJ1-6; clone size: .; V gene: TRBV4-1; CDR3 protein: ASSQAGAKYSPLH
J gene: TRBJ2-3; clone size: once; V gene: TRBV7-2; CDR3 protein: ASSQNGGRGGADTQY
J gene: TRBJ2-2; clone size: .; V gene: TRBV19; CDR3 protein: ASSPGPLTGELF
J gene: TRBJ1-1; clone size: .; V gene: TRBV5-1; CDR3 protein: ASSYQGVAGSEAF
J gene: TRBJ1-2; clone size: .; V gene: TRBV29-1; CDR3 protein: SVEDQQTGRNYGYT
J gene: TRBJ2-1; clone size: once; V gene: TRBV7-6; CDR3 protein: ASSFRDRSHEQF
J gene: TRBJ2-7; clone size: .; V gene: TRBV27; CDR3 protein: ASSGYRSSGEQY
J gene: TRBJ1-6; clone size: .; V gene: TRBV6-1; CDR3 protein: ASSEIGQSSPLH
J gene: TRBJ1-5; clone size: .; V gene: TRBV30; CDR3 protein: AWNTGAVYNQPQH
J gene: TRBJ2-3; clone size: once; V gene: TRBV5-1; CDR3 protein: ASGLAGDRTDTQY
J gene: TRBJ1-3; clone size: .; V gene: TRBV6-5; CDR3 protein: ASKRVIGNTIY
J gene: TRBJ2-1; clone size: .; V gene: TRBV27; CDR3 protein: ASSNGGPYNEQF
J gene: TRBJ1-2; clone size: .; V gene: TRBV5-1; CDR3 protein: ASSLGRTGIDGYT
J gene: TRBJ2-1; clone size: .; V gene: TRBV6-1; CDR3 protein: ASSESYYNEQF
J gene: TRBJ1-1; clone size: once; V gene: TRBV7-3; CDR3 protein: ASSLTGTGALTEAF
J gene: TRBJ1-1; clone size: .; V gene: TRBV4-2; CDR3 protein: ASSPETVSLAAF
J gene: TRBJ2-7; clone size: .; V gene: TRBV7-9; CDR3 protein: ASSPPAGYEQY
J gene: TRBJ1-1; clone size: .; V gene: TRBV28; CDR3 protein: ASSIGQNTEAF
J gene: TRBJ2-6; clone size: .; V gene: TRBV24-1; CDR3 protein: AAAGTGVSGANVLT
J gene: TRBJ1-2; clone size: .; V gene: TRBV25-1; CDR3 protein: ASSASGHGYT
J gene: TRBJ1-6; clone size: few; V gene: TRBV4-2; CDR3 protein: ASSQEGVANSPLH
J gene: TRBJ1-6; clone size: .; V gene: TRBV5-1; CDR3 protein: ASSLTTGQISPLH
J gene: TRBJ1-5; clone size: .; V gene: TRBV7-9; CDR3 protein: ASSLDTSNQPQH
J gene: TRBJ1-4; clone size: .; V gene: TRBV28; CDR3 protein: ASSFRGIRGEKLF
J gene: TRBJ2-7; clone size: .; V gene: TRBV4-3; CDR3 protein: ASSQVDRGEQY
J gene: TRBJ1-1; clone size: few; V gene: TRBV6-6; CDR3 protein: ASSQQGRTEAF
J gene: TRBJ1-4; clone size: many; V gene: TRBV6-6; CDR3 protein: ASSMGLNRDRELF
J gene: TRBJ2-1; clone size: .; V gene: TRBV11-2; CDR3 protein: ASSLRGHEQF
J gene: TRBJ1-1; clone size: .; V gene: TRBV7-3; CDR3 protein: ASSLMGSMNTEAF
J gene: TRBJ1-6; clone size: .; V gene: TRBV18; CDR3 protein: ASSPGGRESPLH